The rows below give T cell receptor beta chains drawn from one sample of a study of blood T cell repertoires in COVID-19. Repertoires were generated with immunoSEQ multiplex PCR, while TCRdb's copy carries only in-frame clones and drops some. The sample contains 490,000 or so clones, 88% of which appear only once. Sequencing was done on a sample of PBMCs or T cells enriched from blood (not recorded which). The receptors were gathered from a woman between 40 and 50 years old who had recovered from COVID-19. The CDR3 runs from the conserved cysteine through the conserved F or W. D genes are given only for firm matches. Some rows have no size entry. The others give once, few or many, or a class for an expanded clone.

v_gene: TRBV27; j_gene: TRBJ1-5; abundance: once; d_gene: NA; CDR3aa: CASSLGGAGQPQHF; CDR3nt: TGTGCCAGCAGTTTAGGGGGGGCCGGGCAGCCCCAGCATTTT
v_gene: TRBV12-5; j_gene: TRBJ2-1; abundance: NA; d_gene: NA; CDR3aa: CASASPLEQFF; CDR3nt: TGTGCTAGTGCCTCCCCCCTGGAGCAGTTCTTC
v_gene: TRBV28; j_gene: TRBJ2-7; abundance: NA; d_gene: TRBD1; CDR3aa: CASSFRDRGYEQYF; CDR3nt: TGTGCCAGCAGTTTCCGGGACAGGGGCTACGAGCAGTACTTC
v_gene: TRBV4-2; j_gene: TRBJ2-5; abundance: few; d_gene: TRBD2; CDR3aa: CASSQEPHTSATQETQYF; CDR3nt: TGTGCCAGCAGCCAAGAGCCCCACACTAGCGCTACCCAAGAGACCCAGTACTTC
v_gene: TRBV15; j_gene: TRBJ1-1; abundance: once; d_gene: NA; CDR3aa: CATSREQGFRNTEAFF; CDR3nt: TGTGCCACCAGCAGAGAGCAGGGCTTCAGGAACACTGAAGCTTTCTTT
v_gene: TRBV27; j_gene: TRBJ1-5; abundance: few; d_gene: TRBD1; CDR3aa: CASSRDRGSQPQHF; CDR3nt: TGTGCCAGCAGTAGGGACAGGGGGTCCCAGCCCCAGCATTTT
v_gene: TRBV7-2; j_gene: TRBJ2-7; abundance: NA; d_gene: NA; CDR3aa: CASSLGDEQYF; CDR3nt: TGTGCCAGCAGCTTAGGAGACGAGCAGTACTTC
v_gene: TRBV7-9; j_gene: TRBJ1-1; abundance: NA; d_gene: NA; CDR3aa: CASSSPLFGWLREETEAFF; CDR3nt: TGTGCCAGCAGCTCCCCGTTGTTCGGGTGGTTAAGGGAGGAGACTGAAGCTTTCTTT
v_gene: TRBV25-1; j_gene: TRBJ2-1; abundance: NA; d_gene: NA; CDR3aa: CASSEGRGLGSYNEQFF; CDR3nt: TGTGCCAGCAGTGAAGGAAGGGGTCTAGGGTCCTACAATGAGCAGTTCTTC
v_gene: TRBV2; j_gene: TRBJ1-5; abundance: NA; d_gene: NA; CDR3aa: CASSGGRGNQPQHF; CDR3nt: TGTGCCAGCAGTGGCGGCAGAGGCAATCAGCCCCAGCATTTT
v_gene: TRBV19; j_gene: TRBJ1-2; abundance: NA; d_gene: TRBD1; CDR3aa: CASRRDRGSNYGYTF; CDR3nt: TGTGCCAGTAGACGGGACAGGGGGTCGAACTATGGCTACACCTTC
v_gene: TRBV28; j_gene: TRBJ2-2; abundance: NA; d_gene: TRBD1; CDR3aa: CASRTEGAGAGELFF; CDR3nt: TGTGCCAGCAGAACCGAGGGGGCAGGAGCCGGGGAGCTGTTTTTT